The next 21 T cell receptor beta chains were all read from a single sample in a study of Ad26.COV2.S vaccination and SARS-CoV-2 variants. Only in-frame clones appear in the TCRdb table, and some are missing; sequencing was by immunoSEQ multiplex PCR. The sample includes about 390,000 clones, more than 85% of them seen just once. The treatment here: some 19 received Ad26.COV2.S at low or high dose, single or two shots; a few received placebo; per-sample allocation not given. Sampling occurred on day 63 after the first vaccine or placebo injection. The specimen comprised peripheral blood, sampled in a trial of Ad26.COV2.S vaccine versus placebo. The origin of the receptors is a person between 18 and 59 years old who received the Ad26.COV2.S COVID-19 vaccine or a placebo.

The chain carries TRBV6-2 or TRBV6-3 and TRBJ1-5, with D perhaps matching TRBD1 (6 bases). V lost 5 bases to trimming and J lost 2 bases, with 13 bases between them. Germline V gene sequence: CDR1 MNHEY, CDR2 SVGEGT. The CDR3 length is 15 residues. This CDR3 reads CASSTAGAGNQPQHF. The CDR3 nucleotides read TGTGCCAGCAGTACCGCAGGGGCAGGCAATCAGCCCCAGCATTTT.

The chain uses TRBV5-4 and TRBJ2-1; D possibly corresponds to TRBD1 (5 bases). Germline loops: CDR1 SGHNT, CDR2 YYREEE (reference sequence). The CDR3 totals 14 residues. V was cut by 3 bases and J by 7 bases, with 14 bases left in between. The CDR3 sequence: CASSSSQVTNEQFF. The CDR3 DNA sequence: TGTGCCAGCAGCTCCTCACAGGTTACGAATGAGCAGTTCTTC.

This chain joins TRBV27 and TRBJ2-1; the match to TRBD2 covers 9 bases. With V trimmed by 2 bases and J by 3 bases, 5 bases remained unmatched. This CDR3 has 16 amino acids. Per germline, CDR1 MNHEY and CDR2 SMNVEV (reference sequence). The CDR3, as DNA: TGTGCCAGCAGTTTAGCGGGGGGGCCCTACTACAATGAGCAGTTCTTC. It translates to CASSLAGGPYYNEQFF.

This chain joins TRBV2 and TRBJ1-1; 8 nucleotides align to TRBD1. The CDR3 spans 16 residues. Germline loops: CDR1 SNHLY, CDR2 FYNNEI. V lost 7 bases, J lost 0 bases, and 10 bases stayed unmatched. The chain's CDR3 is CASKSGGAYVNTEAFF. The CDR3 coding sequence is TGTGCCAGCAAATCAGGGGGCGCTTACGTGAACACTGAAGCTTTCTTT.

The chain links TRBV2 to TRBJ1-6, with D unclear. The CDR3 spans 14 residues. V lost 2 bases and J lost 2, with 4 bases in between. Germline V gene data show CDR1 as SNHLY and CDR2 as FYNNEI. The CDR3 coding sequence is TGTGCCAGCAGTGAATGGGCCTATAATTCACCCCTCCACTTT. The encoded protein is CASSEWAYNSPLHF.

The CDR3: CASSLRTSVIYEQYF. DNA of the CDR3: TGCGCCAGCAGCCTAAGGACTAGCGTTATCTACGAGCAGTACTTC. This chain connects TRBV5-1 to TRBJ2-7; 9 nucleotides align to TRBD2. The CDR3 is made up of 15 amino acids. Germline CDR1 is SGHRS and CDR2 is YFSETQ. V shed 4 bases, J shed 3 bases, and the junction held 8 bases outside the gene matches.

At least ten counts were recorded for this clone. The chain uses TRBV4-1 and TRBJ2-3, with 15 bases matching TRBD2. Per germline, CDR1 MGHRA and CDR2 YSYEKL. This CDR3 has 16 residues. J gave up 7 bases and V 5 bases, and 7 bases lay outside the gene matches. The CDR3 protein is CASSEGGLAGGHTQYF. The CDR3 DNA follows: TGCGCCAGCAGCGAAGGAGGACTAGCGGGGGGGCATACGCAGTATTTT.

V usage is TRBV7-6 and J usage is TRBJ1-2; D might be TRBD1 (5 bases). Deletions cut 5 bases from V and 11 bases from J, with 18 bases between. The germline V gene has CDR1 SGHVS and CDR2 FNYEAQ. This CDR3 is 13 amino acids long. For the CDR3, the DNA is TGTGCCAGCAGCGCCCGGGACCTTGGTGGGTACACCTTC. Translated: CASSARDLGGYTF.

Sample share makes this clone medium-sized (0.01 to 0.1%). DNA of the CDR3: TGTGCCAGTAGTATAGGGGACGGACAGGGTGGCAATGAGCAGTTCTTC. As protein: CASSIGDGQGGNEQFF. This chain uses TRBV19 with TRBJ2-1, with 8 nucleotides matching TRBD1. Germline assignment: CDR1 LNHDA and CDR2 SQIVND (reference sequence). The CDR3 contains 16 residues. Germline trimming cut 1 base from V and 6 bases from J; bases unmatched to any gene: 8. The full variable domain, rest sourced from reference TRBV19 and TRBJ2-1, is DGGITQSPKYLFRKEGQNVTLSCEQNLNHDAMYWYRQDPGQGLRLIYYSQIVNDFQKGDIAEGYSVSREKKESFPLTVTSAQKNPTAFYLCASSIGDGQGGNEQFFGPGTRLTVL.

The V and J genes are TRBV3-1 (or the pseudogene TRBV3-2) and TRBJ1-5, with D maybe TRBD1 (6 bases). V lost 0 bases and J 5 bases, leaving 17 bases between the germline ends. Germline CDR1 and CDR2: LGHDT and YNNKEL (reference sequence). The CDR3 totals 17 residues. CDR3 sequence (DNA): TGTGCCAGCAGCCAAGATAACGCGGGGGCCTATGATCAGCCCCAGCATTTT. It specifies CASSQDNAGAYDQPQHF.

The chain joins TRBV3-1 (or the pseudogene TRBV3-2) to TRBJ2-5, with 8 bases that match TRBD2. V lost 0 bases to trimming and J lost 7 bases; unmatched junction nucleotides: 4. Germline lookup yields CDR1 LGHDT and CDR2 YNNKEL (reference sequence). CDR3 length equals 14 residues. The DNA of the CDR3 is TGTGCCAGCAGCCAAGATCTCAGCGGGGGGACCCAGTACTTC. Its protein is CASSQDLSGGTQYF.

This clone turned up a few times. This chain connects TRBV7-2 to TRBJ2-7; D ambiguous. The CDR3 is 12 amino acids. Deletions cut 8 bases from V and 3 bases from J, with 11 bases between. Per germline, CDR1 SGHTA and CDR2 FQGNSA. CDR3 DNA: TGTGCCAGCGCTAGGGATGGCTACGAGCAGTACTTC. It translates to CASARDGYEQYF.

The genes are TRBV7-6 and TRBJ2-7; a possible D gene is TRBD1 (6 bases). CDR1 is SGHVS, CDR2 FNYEAQ, per germline. CDR3 size: 14 residues. V was clipped by 5 bases and J by 0 bases, with 11 bases between them. The CDR3 DNA reads as TGTGCCAGCAGCACTCGGGACAACTCCTACGAGCAGTACTTC. As protein: CASSTRDNSYEQYF.

J is TRBJ2-1 and V is TRBV14, with 10 bases that match TRBD1. The CDR3 loop spans 16 amino acids. The V gene end was trimmed by 3 bases and the J gene end by 1 base; junction bases not matched to a gene: 3. The V gene's germline CDR1 is SGHDN and CDR2 FVKESK. CDR3 region: CASSHPGQGSYNEQFF. CDR3 DNA: TGTGCCAGCAGCCACCCGGGACAGGGGTCCTACAATGAGCAGTTCTTC.

J is TRBJ2-5 and V is TRBV2, with TRBD2 identical over 12 bases. Germline loops: CDR1 SNHLY, CDR2 FYNNEI. Germline trimming cut 6 bases from V and 1 base from J; bases unmatched to any gene: 6. The CDR3 has 16 amino acids. The CDR3 DNA sequence: TGTGCCAGCAGGGCGACTAGCGGGGGAACCCAAGAGACCCAGTACTTC. Encoded protein: CASRATSGGTQETQYF.

The chain recombines TRBV12-5 with TRBJ2-4, with 8 nucleotides matching TRBD1. This CDR3 has 15 residues. Trimming took 5 bases from V and 1 from J; bases not matched to a gene: 4. Germline loops: CDR1 LGHNT, CDR2 FRNRAP. CDR3 sequence: CASGLRQGAKNIQYF. CDR3 bases: TGTGCTAGTGGTCTTAGACAGGGGGCCAAAAACATTCAGTACTTC.

This chain joins TRBV15 and TRBJ1-5, with D possibly TRBD1 on 5 matching bases. V lost 5 bases, J lost 4 bases, and 12 bases lay in between. Germline CDR1 is LNHNV and CDR2 is YYDKDF (reference sequence). The CDR3 has 14 residues. The CDR3 protein is CATSSFQGNQPQHF. The CDR3 nucleotides read TGTGCCACCAGCTCCTTCCAGGGAAATCAGCCCCAGCATTTT. Supplemented by reference TRBV15 and TRBJ1-5, the full variable domain reads DAMVIQNPRYQVTQFGKPVTLSCSQTLNHNVMYWYQQKSSQAPKLLFHYYDKDFNNEADTPDNFQSRRPNTSFCFLDIRSPGLGDTAMYLCATSSFQGNQPQHFGDGTRLSIL.

The V and J genes are TRBV27 and TRBJ2-1; 8 bases map to TRBD1. From germline, CDR1 is MNHEY and CDR2 SMNVEV (reference sequence). J was trimmed by 4 bases and V by 6 bases; bases with no gene match: 8. The length of the CDR3 is 15 residues. The CDR3 coding sequence is TGTGCCAGCAGGAGGAACAGGGGGGATTACAATGAGCAGTTCTTC. Translated: CASRRNRGDYNEQFF.

The chain combines TRBV2 with TRBJ2-5, with 10 bases matching TRBD2. This CDR3 spans 15 amino acids. V shed 3 bases and J 6 bases; nucleotides not matched to a gene: 7. Germline CDR1 is SNHLY and CDR2 is FYNNEI. The CDR3 DNA reads as TGTGCCAGCAGTGAGAGCGGGGGGGACACGAAGACCCAGTACTTC. Protein sequence: CASSESGGDTKTQYF. The entire variable domain, with the rest obtained from reference TRBV2 and TRBJ2-5, is as follows: EPEVTQTPSHQVTQMGQEVILRCVPISNHLYFYWYRQILGQKVEFLVSFYNNEISEKSEIFDDQFSVERPDGSNFTLKIRSTKLEDSAMYFCASSESGGDTKTQYFGPGTRLLVL.

The chain recombines TRBV24-1 with TRBJ2-5; D gene unclear. CDR1 is KGHDR and CDR2 is SFDVKD in the germline V gene. Trimming pared 4 bases from V and 4 bases from J, leaving 6 bases between. The CDR3 is 12 residues long. The CDR3 sequence: CATSEVGETQYF. The DNA of the CDR3 is TGTGCCACCAGTGAAGTGGGAGAGACCCAGTACTTC.

The rearrangement links TRBV19 to TRBJ1-2; weak D call: TRBD1 (5 bases). The CDR3 totals 12 residues. CDR1 LNHDA and CDR2 SQIVND come from the germline V gene (reference sequence). Trimming shortened V by 3 bases and J by 8 bases, and 10 bases separated the two germline ends. CDR3 loop: CASSIRGGGYTF. The CDR3 coding sequence is TGTGCCAGTAGTATTAGGGGTGGCGGCTACACCTTC.